The source of this T cell receptor beta chain is a study of OX40 agonist ivuxolimab in advanced cancers. Overall study findings and caveats: Doses of 0.1 to 3.0 mg/kg were accompanied by clonal expansion of CD4+ and CD8+ blood T cells by week 6. Determination of antigen specificity was not performed for the expanded peripheral T cells.

Produced via immunoSEQ multiplex PCR; TCRdb's table is partial and in-frame only. Of some 44,000 clones in the sample, roughly 86% were seen once. Notes on this clone: As yet, its antigen is unknown.

This CDR3 comprises 15 residues. V dropped 0 bases and J dropped 8 bases, with 14 bases sitting between them. The germline V gene has CDR1 SGHVS and CDR2 FQNEAQ. The chain uses TRBV7-8 and TRBJ2-1; TRBD1 might be the D (5 bases). This sequence originates from an adult with an advanced solid tumor such as melanoma, head and neck, liver or kidney cancer. The sample in question was CD4+ or CD8+ T cells sorted from blood, obtained in a trial of the OX40 agonist ivuxolimab. CDR3 loop: CASSLAHQGWDEQFF. The CDR3 bases are TGTGCCAGCAGCTTAGCGCATCAGGGCTGGGATGAGCAGTTCTTC.